The clone carrying this T cell receptor (beta chain) occurred once. This specimen comes from a study of blood T cell repertoires in COVID-19. Study overall: Italy, Spain and the United States were the sources of the convalescent and acute COVID-19 samples. The cDNA or gDNA used as material had been derived from T cells, B-cell-depleted T cells, or PBMCs.

Under the authors' procedure: How many nucleated cells were present was estimated from reference gene primer amplification. Produced via immunoSEQ multiplex PCR; TCRdb's table is partial and in-frame only. The DNA gave D and trimming, while V, J and clone size come from that table. The sample has tens of thousands of clones; roughly 80% are singletons. Sequencing was done on a sample of peripheral blood. The source of this sequence is a woman in her sixties with acute or convalescent COVID-19.

The CDR3 spells CASSQVRQMNTEAFF. CDR3 sequence (DNA): TGTGCCAGCAGCCAAGTGAGACAGATGAACACTGAAGCTTTCTTT. The chain recombines TRBV14 with TRBJ1-1; D might be TRBD1 (5 bases). Germline V lookup: CDR1 SGHDN, CDR2 FVKESK. V was pared by 1 base and J by 0 bases, with 9 bases between. The CDR3 totals 15 residues.